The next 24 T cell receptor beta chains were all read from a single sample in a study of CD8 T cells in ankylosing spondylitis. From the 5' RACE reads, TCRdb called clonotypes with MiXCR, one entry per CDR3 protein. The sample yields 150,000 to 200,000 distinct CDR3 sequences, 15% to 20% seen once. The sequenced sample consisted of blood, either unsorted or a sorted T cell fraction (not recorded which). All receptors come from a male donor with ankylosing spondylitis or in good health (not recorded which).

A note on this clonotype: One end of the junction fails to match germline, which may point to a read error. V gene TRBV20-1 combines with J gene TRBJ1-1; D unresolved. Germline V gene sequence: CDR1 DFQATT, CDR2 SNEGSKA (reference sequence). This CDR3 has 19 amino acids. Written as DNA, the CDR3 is TGCTGTGCTAGGGATATTGGACGGAGCTCAGTAAGAATGAACACTGAAGCTTTCTTT. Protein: CCARDIGRSSVRMNTEAFF.

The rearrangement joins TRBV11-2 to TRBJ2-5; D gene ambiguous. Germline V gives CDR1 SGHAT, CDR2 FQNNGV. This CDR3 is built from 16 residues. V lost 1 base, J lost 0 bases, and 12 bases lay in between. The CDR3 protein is CASSLGAPLYQETQYF. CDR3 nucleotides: TGTGCCAGCAGCTTAGGGGCACCTCTATACCAAGAGACCCAGTACTTC.

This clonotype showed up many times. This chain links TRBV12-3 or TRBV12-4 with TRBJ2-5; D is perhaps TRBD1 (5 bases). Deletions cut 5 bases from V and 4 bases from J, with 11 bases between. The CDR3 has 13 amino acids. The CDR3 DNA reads TGTGCCAGCAGTGGAGACAGCCTAGAGACCCAGTACTTC. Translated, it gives CASSGDSLETQYF.

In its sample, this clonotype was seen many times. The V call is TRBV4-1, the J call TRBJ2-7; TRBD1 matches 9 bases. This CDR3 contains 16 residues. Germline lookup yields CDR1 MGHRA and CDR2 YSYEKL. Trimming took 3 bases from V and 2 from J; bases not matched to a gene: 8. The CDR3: CASSHFFRDRAYEQYF. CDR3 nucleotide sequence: TGCGCCAGCAGCCACTTTTTCCGGGACAGGGCCTACGAGCAGTACTTC.

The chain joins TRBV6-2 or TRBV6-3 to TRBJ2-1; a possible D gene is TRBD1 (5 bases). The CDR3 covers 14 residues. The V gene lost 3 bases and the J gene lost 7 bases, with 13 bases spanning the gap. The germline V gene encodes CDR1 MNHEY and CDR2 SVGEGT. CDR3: CASSYIGASNEQFF. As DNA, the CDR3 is TGTGCCAGCAGTTATATAGGGGCCTCGAATGAGCAGTTCTTC.

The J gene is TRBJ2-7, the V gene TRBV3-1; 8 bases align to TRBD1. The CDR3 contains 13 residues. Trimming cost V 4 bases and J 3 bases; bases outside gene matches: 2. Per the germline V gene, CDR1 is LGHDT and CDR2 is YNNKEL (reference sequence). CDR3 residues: CASSPTGDYEQYF. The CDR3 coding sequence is TGTGCCAGCAGCCCGACAGGGGACTACGAGCAGTACTTC.

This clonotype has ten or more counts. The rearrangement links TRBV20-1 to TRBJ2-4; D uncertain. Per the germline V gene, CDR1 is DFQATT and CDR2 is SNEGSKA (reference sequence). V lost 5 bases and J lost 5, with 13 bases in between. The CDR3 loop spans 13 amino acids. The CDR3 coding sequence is TGCAGTGCTCTCCGCCAGACTGAAAACATTCAGTACTTC. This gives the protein CSALRQTENIQYF.

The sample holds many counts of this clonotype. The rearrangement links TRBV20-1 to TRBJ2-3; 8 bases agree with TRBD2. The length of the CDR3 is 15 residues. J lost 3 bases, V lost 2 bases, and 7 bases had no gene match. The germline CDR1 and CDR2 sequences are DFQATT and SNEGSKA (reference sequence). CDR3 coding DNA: TGCAGTGCTAGACCCGGGACTAGAACTACAGATACGCAGTATTTT. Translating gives CSARPGTRTTDTQYF.

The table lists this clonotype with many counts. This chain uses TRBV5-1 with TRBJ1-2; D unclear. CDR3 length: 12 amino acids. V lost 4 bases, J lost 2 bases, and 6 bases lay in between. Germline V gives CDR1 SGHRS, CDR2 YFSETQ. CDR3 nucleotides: TGCGCCAGCAGCCAATACAACTATGGCTACACCTTC. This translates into CASSQYNYGYTF.

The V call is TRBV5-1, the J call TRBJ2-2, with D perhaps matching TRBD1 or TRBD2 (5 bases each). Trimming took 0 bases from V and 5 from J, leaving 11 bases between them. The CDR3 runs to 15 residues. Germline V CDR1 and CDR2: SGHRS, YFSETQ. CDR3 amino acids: CASSLAEGRTGELFF. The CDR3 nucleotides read TGCGCCAGCAGCTTGGCTGAGGGGCGAACCGGGGAGCTGTTTTTT.

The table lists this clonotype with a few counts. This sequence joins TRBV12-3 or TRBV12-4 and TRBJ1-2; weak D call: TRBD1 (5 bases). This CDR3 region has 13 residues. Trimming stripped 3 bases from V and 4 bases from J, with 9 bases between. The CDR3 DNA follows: TGTGCCAGCAGTTTGGAGGGGTTCTATGGCTACACCTTC. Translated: CASSLEGFYGYTF.

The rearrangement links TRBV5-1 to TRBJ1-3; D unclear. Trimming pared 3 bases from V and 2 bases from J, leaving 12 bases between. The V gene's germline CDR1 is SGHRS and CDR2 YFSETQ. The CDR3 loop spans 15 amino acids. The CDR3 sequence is CASSSSPFAGNTIYF. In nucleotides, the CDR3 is TGCGCCAGCAGCTCCTCCCCGTTCGCTGGAAACACCATATATTTT. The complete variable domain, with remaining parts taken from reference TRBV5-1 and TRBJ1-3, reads KAGVTQTPRYLIKTRGQQVTLSCSPISGHRSVSWYQQTPGQGLQFLFEYFSETQRNKGNFPGRFSGRQFSNSRSEMNVSTLELGDSALYLCASSSSPFAGNTIYFGEGSWLTVV.

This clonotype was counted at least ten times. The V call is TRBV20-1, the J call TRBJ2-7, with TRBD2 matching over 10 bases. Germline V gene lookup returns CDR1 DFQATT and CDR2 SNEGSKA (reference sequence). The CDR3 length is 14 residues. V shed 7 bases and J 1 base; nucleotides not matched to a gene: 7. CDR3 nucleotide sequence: TGCAGTGGCGCAGGACTAGCGGAATCCTACGAGCAGTACTTC. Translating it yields CSGAGLAESYEQYF.

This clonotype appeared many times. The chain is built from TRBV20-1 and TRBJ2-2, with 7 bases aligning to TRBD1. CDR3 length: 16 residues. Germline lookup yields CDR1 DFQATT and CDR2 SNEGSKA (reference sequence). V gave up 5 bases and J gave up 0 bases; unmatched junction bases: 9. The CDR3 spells CSAPQQGLANTGELFF. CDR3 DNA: TGCAGTGCTCCCCAACAGGGGCTCGCGAACACCGGGGAGCTGTTTTTT.

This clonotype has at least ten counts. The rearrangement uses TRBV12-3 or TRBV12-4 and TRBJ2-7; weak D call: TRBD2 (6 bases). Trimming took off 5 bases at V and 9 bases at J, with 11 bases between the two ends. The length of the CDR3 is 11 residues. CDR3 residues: CASSRLGVQYF. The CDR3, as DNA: TGTGCCAGCAGTAGACTAGGTGTGCAGTACTTC.

In DNA, the CDR3 is TGTGCCAGCAGCCGTCGGTTCGGTGAGACCCAGTACTTC. Translated, it gives CASSRRFGETQYF. This chain connects TRBV7-9 to TRBJ2-5; D is unresolved. CDR1 and CDR2 (germline): SEHNR, FQNEAQ (reference sequence). The V end was cut by 5 bases, the J end by 5 bases, with 12 bases between. The CDR3 sequence is 13 residues long. Combining the CDR3 with reference TRBV7-9 and TRBJ2-5 gives the whole variable domain DTGVSQNPRHKITKRGQNVTFRCDPISEHNRLYWYRQTLGQGPEFLTYFQNEAQLEKSRLLSDRFSAERPKGSFSTLEIQRTEQGDSAMYLCASSRRFGETQYFGPGTRLLVL.

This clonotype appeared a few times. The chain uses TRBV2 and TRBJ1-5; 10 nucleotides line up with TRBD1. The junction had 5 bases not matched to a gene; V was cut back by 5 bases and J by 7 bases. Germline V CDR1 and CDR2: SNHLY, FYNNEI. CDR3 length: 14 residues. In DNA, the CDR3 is TGTGCCAGCAGTCCCGACAGGGGGCAACAGCCCCAGCATTTT. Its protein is CASSPDRGQQPQHF.

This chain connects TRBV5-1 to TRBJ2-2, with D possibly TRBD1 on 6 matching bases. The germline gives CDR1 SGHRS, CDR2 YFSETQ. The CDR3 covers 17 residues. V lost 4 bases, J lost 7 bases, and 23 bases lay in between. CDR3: CASSASARGSIGGELFF. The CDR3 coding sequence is TGCGCCAGCAGCGCCTCTGCCAGGGGAAGTATCGGCGGGGAGCTGTTTTTT.

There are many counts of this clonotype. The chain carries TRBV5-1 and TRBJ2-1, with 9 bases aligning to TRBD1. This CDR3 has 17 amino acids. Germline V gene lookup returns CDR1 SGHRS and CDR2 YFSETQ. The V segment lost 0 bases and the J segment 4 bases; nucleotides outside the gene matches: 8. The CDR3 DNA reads TGCGCCAGCAGCTTGGCCGGGACAGGGTTTTTTTACAATGAGCAGTTCTTC. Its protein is CASSLAGTGFFYNEQFF.

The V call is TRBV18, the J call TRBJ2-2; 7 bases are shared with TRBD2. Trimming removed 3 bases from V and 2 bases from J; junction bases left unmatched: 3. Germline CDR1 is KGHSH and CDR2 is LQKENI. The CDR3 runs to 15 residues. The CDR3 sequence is CASSPSGSNTGELFF. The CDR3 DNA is TGTGCCAGCTCACCTAGCGGGTCTAACACCGGGGAGCTGTTTTTT. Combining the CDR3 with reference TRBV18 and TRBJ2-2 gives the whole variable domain NAGVMQNPRHLVRRRGQEARLRCSPMKGHSHVYWYRQLPEEGLKFMVYLQKENIIDESGMPKERFSAEFPKEGPSILRIQQVVRGDSAAYFCASSPSGSNTGELFFGEGSRLTVL.

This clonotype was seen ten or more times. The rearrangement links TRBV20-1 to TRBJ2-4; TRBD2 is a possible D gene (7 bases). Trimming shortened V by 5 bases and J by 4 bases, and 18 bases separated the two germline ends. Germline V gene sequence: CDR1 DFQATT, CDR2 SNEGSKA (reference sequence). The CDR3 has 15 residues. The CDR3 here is CSAAGDNPGKNIQYF. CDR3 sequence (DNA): TGCAGTGCTGCGGGGGACAACCCTGGAAAAAACATTCAGTACTTC.

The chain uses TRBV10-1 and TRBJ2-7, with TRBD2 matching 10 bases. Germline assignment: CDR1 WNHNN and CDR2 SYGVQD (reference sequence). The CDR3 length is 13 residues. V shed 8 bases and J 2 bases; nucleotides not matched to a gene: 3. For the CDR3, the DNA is TGCGCCAGCGGGACTAGCGAACCCTACGAGCAGTACTTC. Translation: CASGTSEPYEQYF.

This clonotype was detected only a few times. The CDR3 loop is CASSLSTTTYEQYF. The CDR3 bases are TGTGCCAGCAGTTTATCTACAACTACTTACGAGCAGTACTTC. This chain joins TRBV27 and TRBJ2-7; D gene uncertain. Germline-derived CDR1 and CDR2 are MNHEY and SMNVEV (reference sequence). Trimming took 0 bases from V and 4 from J, leaving 10 bases between them. The CDR3 sequence is 14 residues long.

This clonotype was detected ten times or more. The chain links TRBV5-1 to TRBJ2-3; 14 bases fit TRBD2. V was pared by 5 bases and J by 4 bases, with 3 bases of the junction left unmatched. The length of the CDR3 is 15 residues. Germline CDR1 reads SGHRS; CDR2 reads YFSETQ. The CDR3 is CASSLGLAGADTQYF. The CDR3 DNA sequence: TGCGCCAGCAGTCTGGGACTAGCGGGAGCAGATACGCAGTATTTT.